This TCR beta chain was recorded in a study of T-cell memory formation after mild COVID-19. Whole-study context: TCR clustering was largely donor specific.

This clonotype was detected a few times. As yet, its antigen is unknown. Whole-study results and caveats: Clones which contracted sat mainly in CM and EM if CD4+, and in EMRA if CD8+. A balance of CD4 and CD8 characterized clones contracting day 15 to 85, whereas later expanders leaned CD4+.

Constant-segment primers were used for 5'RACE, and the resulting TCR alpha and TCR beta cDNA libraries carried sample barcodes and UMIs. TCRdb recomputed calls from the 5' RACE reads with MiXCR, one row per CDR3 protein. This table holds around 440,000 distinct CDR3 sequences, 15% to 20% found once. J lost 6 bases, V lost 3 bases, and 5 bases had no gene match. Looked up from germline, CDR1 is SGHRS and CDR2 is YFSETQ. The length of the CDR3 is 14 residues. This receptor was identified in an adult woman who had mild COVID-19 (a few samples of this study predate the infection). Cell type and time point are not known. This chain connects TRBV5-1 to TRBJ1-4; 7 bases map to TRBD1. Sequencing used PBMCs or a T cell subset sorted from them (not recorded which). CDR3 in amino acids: CASSSWTGYEKLFF. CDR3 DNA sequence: TGCGCCAGCAGCTCGTGGACAGGTTATGAAAAACTGTTTTTT.